This T cell receptor (beta chain) was recovered during a study of CD8+ T cells in alopecia areata. About the research overall: Twice daily, treated patients received 5 to 10 mg of oral tofacitinib. Severity scores in treated patients reflected the percentage of scalp affected. Study-level results: Numerous expanded lesional clones remained in scalp and blood during tofacitinib.

The treatment is: oral pan-JAK inhibitor, 5-10 mg twice daily. This clone was seen more than once but under ten times. Its specificity is unknown. Between the trimmed V and J ends, which lost 4 bases and 5 bases, there was a span of 5 bases. The CDR3 loop spans 11 amino acids. The germline gives CDR1 MNHEY, CDR2 SMNVEV (reference sequence). After isolation, RNA underwent reverse transcription to generate cDNA as the sequencing template. Data came from immunoSEQ multiplex PCR; TCRdb stores just in-frame clones and leaves some out. The sample lists fewer than 250,000 clones; 40% to 55% were seen once. V usage is TRBV27 and J usage is TRBJ1-2; D ambiguous. This TCR derives from a human donor with alopecia areata. The starting material was CD4+ T cells sorted from blood, obtained around week 36, from a patient treated with tofacitinib. DNA of the CDR3: TGTGCCAGCAGTTCGAAGTATGGCTACACCTTC. The encoded protein is CASSSKYGYTF.